These 11 T cell receptor beta chains came from one sample sequenced in a study of T cells in Graves' hyperthyroidism and ophthalmopathy. Template material for amplifying TCR beta CDR3 regions consisted of RNA transcripts. TCR CDR3 underwent first-round RT-PCR with the HTBI primer set. MiXCR, applied by TCRdb to the multiplex PCR reads, yields one record per CDR3 protein. The repertoire holds about 400,000 distinct CDR3 sequences, with 13% as singletons. Material for sequencing was blood. Receptors were obtained from a woman aged 18-29 years with Graves' hyperthyroidism.

This clonotype was detected only a few times. The chain combines TRBV15 with TRBJ1-5; D not resolved. CDR1 is LNHNV, CDR2 YYDKDF, per germline (reference sequence). This CDR3 has 15 residues. Trimming pared 0 bases from V and 2 bases from J, leaving 8 bases between. CDR3 amino acids: CATSRDTLGNQPQHF. The CDR3 bases are TGTGCCACCAGCAGAGACACACTCGGCAATCAGCCCCAGCATTTT. Full variable domain (remainder filled in from reference TRBV15 and TRBJ1-5): DAMVIQNPRYQVTQFGKPVTLSCSQTLNHNVMYWYQQKSSQAPKLLFHYYDKDFNNEADTPDNFQSRRPNTSFCFLDIRSPGLGDTAMYLCATSRDTLGNQPQHFGDGTRLSIL.

This clonotype was seen at least ten times. The chain is built from TRBV9 and TRBJ1-1; 8 nucleotides agree with TRBD1. This CDR3 is 13 amino acids long. Germline lookup yields CDR1 SGDLS and CDR2 YYNGEE. The V gene end was trimmed by 1 base and the J gene end by 11 bases; junction bases not matched to a gene: 7. The CDR3, as DNA: TGTGCCAGCAGCGTATTGCCAGGGGGCGAGGCTTTCTTT. It is translated as CASSVLPGGEAFF.

This clonotype was found a few times. The chain employs TRBV9 and TRBJ2-3; D may match TRBD1 or TRBD2 (6 bases each). Trimming removed 0 bases from V and 3 bases from J, with 14 bases in between. Germline CDR1 reads SGDLS; CDR2 reads YYNGEE. This CDR3 has 16 residues. The CDR3 sequence is CASSVEGGAGTDTQYF. The CDR3 DNA reads TGTGCCAGCAGCGTAGAGGGGGGAGCTGGGACAGATACGCAGTATTTT.

This clonotype occurred many times. The V gene is TRBV24-1, the J gene TRBJ2-5; 10 bases align to TRBD2. Germline CDR1 is KGHDR and CDR2 is SFDVKD. The length of the CDR3 is 17 residues. V trimming: 6 bases; J trimming: 5 bases; junction bases outside the gene matches: 14. CDR3 sequence (DNA): TGTGCCACCAGTTATTCAGGGGCTAGCGGGAGAAGGGAGACCCAGTACTTC. Its protein is CATSYSGASGRRETQYF.

This clonotype was recorded many times. The chain has TRBV2 and TRBJ2-3; the match to TRBD2 covers 8 bases. The J segment lost 4 bases and the V segment lost 6 bases, leaving 12 bases of the junction unmatched. The germline V gene has CDR1 SNHLY and CDR2 FYNNEI. This CDR3 comprises 16 residues. The CDR3 reads CASRRVREGRSDTQYF. CDR3 sequence (DNA): TGTGCCAGCAGGAGGGTTCGGGAGGGCCGGTCAGATACGCAGTATTTT.

Many counts were recorded for this clonotype. The chain employs TRBV12-3 or TRBV12-4 and TRBJ2-1; tentative D call: TRBD2 (6 bases). CDR3 length: 12 residues. The V gene lost 6 bases and the J gene lost 8 bases, with 11 bases spanning the gap. The CDR3 loop reads CASSPTSHEQFF. CDR3 DNA sequence: TGTGCCAGCAGCCCGACTAGTCATGAGCAGTTCTTC.

This clonotype turned up a few times. A much larger clonotype is one base distant, so this may be a read error. This chain connects TRBV6-1 to TRBJ1-1, with 9 bases fitting TRBD1. Germline assignment: CDR1 MNHNS and CDR2 SASEGT. CDR3 length: 14 amino acids. V shed 5 bases and J 4 bases; nucleotides not matched to a gene: 5. DNA of the CDR3: TGTGCCAGCAGTACACAGGGGGCGAGCACTGAAGCTTTCTTT. It codes for CASSTQGASTEAFF.

This clonotype appeared many times. The CDR3 DNA follows: TGTGCCAGCTCACCCAGGGATCGGGGCACTGAAGCTTTCTTT. Translating it yields CASSPRDRGTEAFF. V is TRBV18 and J is TRBJ1-1, with a tentative D call TRBD1 (5 bases). This CDR3 has 14 amino acids. Germline values: CDR1 KGHSH, CDR2 LQKENI. V lost 3 bases and J 4 bases, leaving 12 bases between the germline ends. The full variable domain, rest sourced from reference TRBV18 and TRBJ1-1, is NAGVMQNPRHLVRRRGQEARLRCSPMKGHSHVYWYRQLPEEGLKFMVYLQKENIIDESGMPKERFSAEFPKEGPSILRIQQVVRGDSAAYFCASSPRDRGTEAFFGQGTRLTVV.

In regard to this clonotype: This may be a read error, as it is one base from a much larger clone. The rearrangement links TRBV28 to TRBJ1-6; no clear D gene. V lost 6 bases and J 11 bases, leaving 20 bases between the germline ends. Per the germline V gene, CDR1 is MDHEN and CDR2 is SYDVKM. The CDR3 extends over 15 amino acids. The DNA of the CDR3 is TGTGCCAGCAGCGTCTGGTTCAAGCACCGACCACCCCTCCACTTT. This sequence encodes CASSVWFKHRPPLHF.

CDR3 residues: CASSFRAPGVNTEAFF. CDR3 nucleotide sequence: TGTGCCAGCAGCTTCAGGGCGCCTGGGGTGAACACTGAAGCTTTCTTT. The genes are TRBV11-1 and TRBJ1-1, with D possibly matching TRBD1 (5 bases). CDR3 size: 16 residues. V lost 3 bases and J 0 bases, leaving 14 bases between the germline ends. Germline assignment: CDR1 SGHAT and CDR2 FQDESV (reference sequence).

This clonotype was counted at least ten times. The chain recombines TRBV9 with TRBJ2-6, with unresolved D. Trimming took 1 base from V and 4 from J, leaving 9 bases between them. Germline V gene sequence: CDR1 SGDLS, CDR2 YYNGEE. The CDR3 contains 15 residues. CDR3 protein: CASSVSVAGANVLTF. The CDR3 DNA sequence: TGTGCCAGCAGCGTATCAGTGGCCGGGGCCAACGTCCTGACTTTC. The full variable domain, its missing parts supplied by reference TRBV9 and TRBJ2-6, is DSGVTQTPKHLITATGQRVTLRCSPRSGDLSVYWYQQSLDQGLQFLIQYYNGEERAKGNILERFSAQQFPDLHSELNLSSLELGDSALYFCASSVSVAGANVLTFGAGSRLTVL.